This T cell receptor (beta chain) was captured in a study of neoadjuvant anti-PD-1 for oral cavity cancer. Whole-study context: Patients without progression received a fourth nivolumab dose around day 43, then surgical resection on days 50-56.

For this clone: The antigen remains undetermined.

Study results and limitations: Treg/Th17 ratio rose with pretreatment blood and fell with post-treatment tumor TCRbeta clonality. Only a few patients per response group were TCR-analyzed; validation needed.

Germline V CDR1 and CDR2: SQVTM, ANQGSEA. This CDR3 contains 12 residues. Trimming pared 0 bases from V and 15 bases from J, leaving 15 bases between. Libraries were prepared by immunoSEQ multiplex PCR; TCRdb keeps only in-frame clonotypes and omits some of them. The sample gives approximately 83,000 clones, approximately 80% of which show up once; 3% to 3.5% is in the top ten. The chain joins TRBV29-1 to TRBJ2-1; D might be TRBD2 (5 bases). The receptor comes from a person aged 40-85 years with oral cavity squamous cell carcinoma. The sample consisted of PBMCs, taken before nivolumab (anti-PD-1) treatment. CDR3 sequence reads: CSVEDLASSRFF. The CDR3 DNA reads TGCAGCGTTGAAGATCTAGCCTCATCCAGGTTCTTC.